The 14 T cell receptor beta chains in this list originate from one sample, sequenced in a study of Ad26.COV2.S vaccination and SARS-CoV-2 variants. TCRdb keeps only in-frame clones here, not all; method: immunoSEQ multiplex PCR. The sample includes fewer than 900,000 clones, more than 80% of them seen just once. Treatment reported: approximately 18 received Ad26.COV2.S at low or high dose, single or two shots; 5 received placebo; per-sample allocation not given. Day 63 following the first vaccine or placebo injection was when the samples were taken. The sample consisted of peripheral blood, taken in a trial of Ad26.COV2.S vaccine versus placebo. The receptors were gathered from a person aged 18 to 65 who received the Ad26.COV2.S COVID-19 vaccine or a placebo.

The rearrangement uses TRBV5-1 and TRBJ2-2, with D possibly matching TRBD1 (5 bases). CDR3 length: 13 amino acids. Trimming cost V 2 bases and J 6 bases, with 8 bases left between them. CDR1 and CDR2 (germline): SGHRS, YFSETQ. CDR3 nucleotides: TGCGCCAGCAGCTTAATAGGGGCCGGGGAGCTGTTTTTT. Translating it yields CASSLIGAGELFF.

This chain connects TRBV29-1 to TRBJ1-2, with D possibly TRBD1 on 6 matching bases. The germline V gene encodes CDR1 SQVTM and CDR2 ANQGSEA. The V gene lost 3 bases and the J gene lost 0 bases, with 14 bases spanning the gap. The CDR3 spans 15 residues. In DNA, the CDR3 is TGCAGCGTTGACGGGGGGGCCCAAGCTAACTATGGCTACACCTTC. Protein: CSVDGGAQANYGYTF.

This clone was seen only a few times. This CDR3 is also generated by other DNA sequences in the sample. The chain recombines TRBV4-2 with TRBJ1-5; D gene ambiguous. The CDR3 loop spans 15 amino acids. Deletions cut 0 bases from V and 4 bases from J, with 10 bases between. Germline V gives CDR1 LGHNA, CDR2 YNFKEQ. The CDR3 sequence is CASSQEDGRNQPQHF. The CDR3 nucleotides are TGTGCCAGCAGCCAAGAGGACGGACGAAATCAGCCCCAGCATTTT.

The V call is TRBV4-2, the J call TRBJ1-4; D not resolved. The length of the CDR3 is 16 residues. The V end lost 1 base, the J end lost 0 bases, and 9 bases lay between the germline ends. Germline CDR1 is LGHNA and CDR2 is YNFKEQ. CDR3 bases: TGTGCCAGCAGCCAAGTCGAGCCTTCAACTAATGAAAAACTGTTTTTT. Protein product: CASSQVEPSTNEKLFF.

The chain is built from TRBV2 and TRBJ2-2; D possibly uses TRBD1 or TRBD2 (6 bases each). The germline CDR1 and CDR2 sequences are SNHLY and FYNNEI. The CDR3 is made up of 16 amino acids. The V end lost 9 bases, the J end lost 7 bases, and 24 bases lay between the germline ends. The CDR3 reads CASLLGGTPRVGELFF. The CDR3 DNA is TGTGCCAGTCTCCTTGGGGGGACACCTCGGGTCGGGGAGCTGTTTTTT.

The rearrangement uses TRBV1 and TRBJ1-6. TRBV1 is a pseudogene locus. The CDR3 runs to 16 residues. The DNA of the CDR3 is TGCACCAGCAGCCAGGGACGGCGCCGGCTGAATTCACCCCTCCACTTT. Translated, it gives CTSSQGRRRLNSPLHF.

With regard to this clone: A junction end diverges from the germline sequence, so it may reflect a read error. V is TRBV5-5 and J is TRBJ1-1, with TRBD1 identical over 8 bases. The CDR3 is made up of 14 amino acids. From germline, CDR1 is SGHKS and CDR2 YYEKEE (reference sequence). The CDR3 DNA reads as TGTGCCAGCAGCCCTAGACAGGGGAACCCTGAAGCTTTCTTT. Amino acids: CASSPRQGNPEAFF.

CDR3 protein: CASSQGIAGLDEQFF. The CDR3 DNA follows: TGTGCCAGCAGCCAAGGGATAGCGGGACTGGATGAGCAGTTCTTC. The V and J genes are TRBV14 and TRBJ2-1; 8 bases match TRBD2. This CDR3 is 15 amino acids long. The germline CDR1 and CDR2 sequences are SGHDN and FVKESK. The ends lost 1 base at V and 8 bases at J; junction bases unmatched: 7. The full variable domain, in which reference TRBV14 and TRBJ2-1 provide the parts outside the CDR3, is EAGVTQFPSHSVIEKGQTVTLRCDPISGHDNLYWYRRVMGKEIKFLLHFVKESKQDESGMPNNRFLAERTGGTYSTLKVQPAELEDSGVYFCASSQGIAGLDEQFFGPGTRLTVL.

This clone occurred once. The gene calls are TRBV30 and TRBJ1-1; no reliable D call. The CDR3 has 12 amino acids. Germline V gene data show CDR1 as GTSNPN and CDR2 as SVGIG (reference sequence). Trimming stripped 4 bases from V and 1 base from J, with 7 bases between. The CDR3: CAWKSTNTEAFF. CDR3 coding DNA: TGTGCCTGGAAATCAACGAACACTGAAGCTTTCTTT. Together with reference TRBV30 and TRBJ1-1, the CDR3 gives the full variable domain: SQTIHQWPATLVQPVGSPLSLECTVEGTSNPNLYWYRQAAGRGLQLLFYSVGIGQISSEVPQNLSASRPQDRQFILSSKKLLLSDSGFYLCAWKSTNTEAFFGQGTRLTVV.

This chain uses TRBV23-1 with TRBJ2-7, with 8 bases fitting TRBD2. TRBV23-1 is identified as an open reading frame with a role that is uncertain. This CDR3 contains 16 residues. V shed 0 bases, J shed 4 bases, and the junction held 8 bases outside the gene matches. CDR3 sequence reads: CASSQSISGSIYEQYF. DNA for the CDR3: TGCGCCAGCAGTCAATCGATAAGCGGGAGTATTTACGAGCAGTACTTC.

The chain combines TRBV5-1 with TRBJ2-3; TRBD2 might be the D (5 bases). This CDR3 contains 16 residues. Trimming pared 0 bases from V and 0 bases from J, leaving 11 bases between. Germline V gives CDR1 SGHRS, CDR2 YFSETQ. The CDR3 DNA follows: TGCGCCAGCAGCTTGGTAGCGACCCCTAGCACAGATACGCAGTATTTT. Its translation is CASSLVATPSTDTQYF.

The chain combines TRBV5-1 with TRBJ2-2; 11 nucleotides line up with TRBD1. V was clipped by 0 bases and J by 6 bases; unmatched bases: 10. Germline CDR1 SGHRS, CDR2 YFSETQ. CDR3 length: 18 amino acids. The CDR3 region has the DNA TGCGCCAGCAGCTTGGCCGGGACAGGGGGTGGAAGAGCCGGGGAGCTGTTTTTT. Encoded protein: CASSLAGTGGGRAGELFF.

The V call is TRBV30, the J call TRBJ2-2; D not certain. The germline V gene has CDR1 GTSNPN and CDR2 SVGIG (reference sequence). V lost 3 bases and J 1 base, leaving 12 bases between the germline ends. The CDR3 sequence is 15 residues long. The CDR3 coding sequence is TGTGCCTGGAGATCGGGCCAGAAGAACACCGGGGAGCTGTTTTTT. Protein: CAWRSGQKNTGELFF.

This chain joins TRBV30 and TRBJ2-6; D unclear. The V and J ends lost 4 bases and 0 bases respectively, with 4 bases between them. Per the germline V gene, CDR1 is GTSNPN and CDR2 is SVGIG (reference sequence). CDR3 length equals 13 residues. The CDR3 protein is CAWTVSGANVLTF. For the CDR3, the DNA is TGTGCCTGGACAGTCTCTGGGGCCAACGTCCTGACTTTC.